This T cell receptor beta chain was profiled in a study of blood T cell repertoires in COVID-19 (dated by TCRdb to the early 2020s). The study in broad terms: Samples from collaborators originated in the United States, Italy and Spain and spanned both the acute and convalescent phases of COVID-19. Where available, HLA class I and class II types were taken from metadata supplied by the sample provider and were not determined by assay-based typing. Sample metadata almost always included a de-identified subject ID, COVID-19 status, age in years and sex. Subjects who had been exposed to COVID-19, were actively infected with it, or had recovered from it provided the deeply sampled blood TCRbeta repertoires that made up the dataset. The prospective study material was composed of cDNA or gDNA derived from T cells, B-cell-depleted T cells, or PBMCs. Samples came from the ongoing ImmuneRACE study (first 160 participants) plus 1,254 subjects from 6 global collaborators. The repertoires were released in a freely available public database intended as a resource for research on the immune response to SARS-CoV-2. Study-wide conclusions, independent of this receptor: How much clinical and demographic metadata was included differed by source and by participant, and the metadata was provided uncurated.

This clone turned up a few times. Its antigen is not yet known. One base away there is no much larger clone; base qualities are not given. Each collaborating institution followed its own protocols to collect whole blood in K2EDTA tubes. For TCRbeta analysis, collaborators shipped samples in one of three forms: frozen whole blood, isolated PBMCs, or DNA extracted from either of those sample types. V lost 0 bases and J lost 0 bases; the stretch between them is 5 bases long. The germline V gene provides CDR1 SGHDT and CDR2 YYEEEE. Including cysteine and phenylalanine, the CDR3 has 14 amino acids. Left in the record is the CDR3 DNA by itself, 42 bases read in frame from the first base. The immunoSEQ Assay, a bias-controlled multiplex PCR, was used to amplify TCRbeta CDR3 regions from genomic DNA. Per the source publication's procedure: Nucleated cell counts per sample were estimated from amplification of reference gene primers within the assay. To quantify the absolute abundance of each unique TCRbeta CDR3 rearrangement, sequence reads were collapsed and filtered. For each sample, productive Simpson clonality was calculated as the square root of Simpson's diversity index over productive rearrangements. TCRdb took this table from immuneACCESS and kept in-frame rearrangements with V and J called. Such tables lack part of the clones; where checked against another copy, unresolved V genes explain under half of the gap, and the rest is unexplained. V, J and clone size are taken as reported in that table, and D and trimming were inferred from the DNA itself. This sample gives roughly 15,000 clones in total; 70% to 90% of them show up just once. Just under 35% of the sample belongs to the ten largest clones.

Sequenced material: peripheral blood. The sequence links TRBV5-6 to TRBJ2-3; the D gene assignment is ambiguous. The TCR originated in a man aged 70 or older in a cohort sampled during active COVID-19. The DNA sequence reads TGTGCCAGCAGCTTGGAATTAAGCACAGATACGCAGTATTTT. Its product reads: CASSLELSTDTQYF.